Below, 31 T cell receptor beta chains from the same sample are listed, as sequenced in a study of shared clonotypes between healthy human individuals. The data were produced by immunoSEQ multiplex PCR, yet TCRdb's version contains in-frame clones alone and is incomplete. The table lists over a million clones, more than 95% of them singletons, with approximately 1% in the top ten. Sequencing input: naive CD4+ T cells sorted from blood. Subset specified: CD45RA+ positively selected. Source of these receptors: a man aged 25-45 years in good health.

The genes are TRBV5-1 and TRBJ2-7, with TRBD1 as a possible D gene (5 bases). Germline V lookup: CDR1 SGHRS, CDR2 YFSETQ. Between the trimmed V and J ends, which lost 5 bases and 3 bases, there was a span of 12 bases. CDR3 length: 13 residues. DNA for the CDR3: TGCGCCAGCAGTAGCAGGGTCCACTACGAGCAGTACTTC. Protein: CASSSRVHYEQYF.

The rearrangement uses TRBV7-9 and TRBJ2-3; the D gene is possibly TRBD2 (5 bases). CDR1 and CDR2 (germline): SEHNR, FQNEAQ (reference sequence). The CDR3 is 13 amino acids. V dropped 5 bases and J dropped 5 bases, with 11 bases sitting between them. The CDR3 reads CASSPPAGDTQYF. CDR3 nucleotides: TGTGCCAGCAGCCCTCCGGCGGGAGATACGCAGTATTTT.

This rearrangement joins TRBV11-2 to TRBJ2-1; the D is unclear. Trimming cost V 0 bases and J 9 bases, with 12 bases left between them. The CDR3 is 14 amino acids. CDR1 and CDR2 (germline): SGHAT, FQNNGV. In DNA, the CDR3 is TGTGCCAGCAGCTTAGATCTTTATGGGCGTGAGCAGTTCTTC. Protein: CASSLDLYGREQFF.

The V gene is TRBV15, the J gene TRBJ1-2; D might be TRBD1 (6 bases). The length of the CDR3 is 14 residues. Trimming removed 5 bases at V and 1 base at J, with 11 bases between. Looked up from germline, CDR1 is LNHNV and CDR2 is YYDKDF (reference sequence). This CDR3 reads CATSVQQGNYGYTF. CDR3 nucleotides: TGTGCCACCAGCGTCCAACAGGGTAACTATGGCTACACCTTC. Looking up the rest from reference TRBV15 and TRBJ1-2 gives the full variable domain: DAMVIQNPRYQVTQFGKPVTLSCSQTLNHNVMYWYQQKSSQAPKLLFHYYDKDFNNEADTPDNFQSRRPNTSFCFLDIRSPGLGDTAMYLCATSVQQGNYGYTFGSGTRLTVV.

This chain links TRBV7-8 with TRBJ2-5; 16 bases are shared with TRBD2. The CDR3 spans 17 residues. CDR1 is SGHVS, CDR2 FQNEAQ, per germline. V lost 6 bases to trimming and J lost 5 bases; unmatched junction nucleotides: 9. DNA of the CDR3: TGTGCCAGCAGGGCGGGACTAGCGGGAGGGCCCGGGGAGACCCAGTACTTC. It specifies CASRAGLAGGPGETQYF.

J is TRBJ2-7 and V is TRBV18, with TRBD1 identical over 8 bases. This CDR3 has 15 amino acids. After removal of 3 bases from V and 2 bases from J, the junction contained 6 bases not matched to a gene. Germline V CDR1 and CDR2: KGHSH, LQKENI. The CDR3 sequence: CASSPPGQAPYEQYF. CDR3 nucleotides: TGTGCCAGCTCACCTCCGGGACAGGCCCCCTACGAGCAGTACTTC.

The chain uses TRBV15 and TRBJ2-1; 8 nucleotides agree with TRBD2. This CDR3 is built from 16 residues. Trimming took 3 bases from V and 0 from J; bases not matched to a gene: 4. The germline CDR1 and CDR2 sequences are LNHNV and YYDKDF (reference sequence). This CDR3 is CATSRGSGTSYNEQFF. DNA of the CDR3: TGTGCCACCAGCAGGGGTAGCGGGACCTCCTACAATGAGCAGTTCTTC.

The CDR3 DNA reads as TGTGCCAGCAGCTTCCCGTGGGGTGGGATCCAAGAGACCCAGTACTTC. This sequence encodes CASSFPWGGIQETQYF. The genes are TRBV11-2 and TRBJ2-5; D gene ambiguous. Germline V gene sequence: CDR1 SGHAT, CDR2 FQNNGV. This CDR3 has 16 residues. Trimming cost V 3 bases and J 1 base, with 15 bases left between them.

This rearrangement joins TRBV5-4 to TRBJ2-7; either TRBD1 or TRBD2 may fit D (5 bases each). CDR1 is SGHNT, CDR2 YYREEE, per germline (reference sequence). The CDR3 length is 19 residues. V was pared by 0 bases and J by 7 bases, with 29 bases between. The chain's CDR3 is CASSLVGANSGTHRREQYF. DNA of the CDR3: TGTGCCAGCAGCTTGGTAGGGGCAAATTCCGGGACCCACCGTCGTGAGCAGTACTTC.

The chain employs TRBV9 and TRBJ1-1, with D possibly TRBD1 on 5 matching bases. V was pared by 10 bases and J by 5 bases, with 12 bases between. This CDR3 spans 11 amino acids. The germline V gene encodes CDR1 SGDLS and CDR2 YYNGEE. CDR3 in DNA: TGTGCCGGGGCTGGGCGGACTGAAGCTTTCTTT. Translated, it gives CAGAGRTEAFF.

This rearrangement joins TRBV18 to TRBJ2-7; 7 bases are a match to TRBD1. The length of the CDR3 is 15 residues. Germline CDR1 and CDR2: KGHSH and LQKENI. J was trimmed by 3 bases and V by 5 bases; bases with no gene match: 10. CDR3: CASSAARDSIYEQYF. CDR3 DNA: TGTGCCAGCTCAGCAGCCCGGGACAGCATCTACGAGCAGTACTTC.

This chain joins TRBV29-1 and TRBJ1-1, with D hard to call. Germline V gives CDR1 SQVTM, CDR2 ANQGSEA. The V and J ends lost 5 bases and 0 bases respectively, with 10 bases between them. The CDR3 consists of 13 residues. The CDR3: CSVRGAMNTEAFF. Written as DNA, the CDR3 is TGCAGCGTTCGGGGAGCCATGAACACTGAAGCTTTCTTT.

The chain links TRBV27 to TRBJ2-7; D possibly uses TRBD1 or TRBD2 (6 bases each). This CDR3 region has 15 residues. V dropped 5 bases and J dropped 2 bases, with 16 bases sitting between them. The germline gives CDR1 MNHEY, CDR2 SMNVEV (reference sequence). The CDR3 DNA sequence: TGTGCCAGCAGTGCGGAGGGACACCCAACCTACGAGCAGTACTTC. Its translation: CASSAEGHPTYEQYF.

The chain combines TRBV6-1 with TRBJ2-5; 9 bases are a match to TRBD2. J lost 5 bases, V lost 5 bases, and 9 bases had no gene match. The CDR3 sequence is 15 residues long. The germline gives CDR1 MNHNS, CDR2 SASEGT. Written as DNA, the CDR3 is TGTGCCAGCAGTCACTTAGCGGGAGATGGGGAGACCCAGTACTTC. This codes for CASSHLAGDGETQYF.

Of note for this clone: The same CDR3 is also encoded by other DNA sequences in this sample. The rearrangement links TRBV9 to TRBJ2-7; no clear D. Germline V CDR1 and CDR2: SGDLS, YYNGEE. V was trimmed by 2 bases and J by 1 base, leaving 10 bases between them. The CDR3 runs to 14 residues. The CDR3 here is CASSVSSRSYEQYF. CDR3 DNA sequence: TGTGCCAGCAGCGTCTCTTCCCGTTCCTACGAGCAGTACTTC.

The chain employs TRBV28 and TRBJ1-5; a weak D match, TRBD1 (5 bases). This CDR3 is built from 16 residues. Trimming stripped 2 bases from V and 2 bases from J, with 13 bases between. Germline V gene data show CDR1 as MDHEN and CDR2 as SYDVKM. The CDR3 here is CASSLLGTQGNQPQHF. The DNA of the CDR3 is TGTGCCAGCAGTTTACTCGGGACCCAAGGCAATCAGCCCCAGCATTTT.

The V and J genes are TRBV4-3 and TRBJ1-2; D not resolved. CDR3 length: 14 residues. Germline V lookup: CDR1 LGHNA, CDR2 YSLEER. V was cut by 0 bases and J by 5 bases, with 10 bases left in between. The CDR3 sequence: CASSQDRKEYGYTF. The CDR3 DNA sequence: TGCGCCAGCAGCCAAGATAGGAAGGAGTATGGCTACACCTTC.

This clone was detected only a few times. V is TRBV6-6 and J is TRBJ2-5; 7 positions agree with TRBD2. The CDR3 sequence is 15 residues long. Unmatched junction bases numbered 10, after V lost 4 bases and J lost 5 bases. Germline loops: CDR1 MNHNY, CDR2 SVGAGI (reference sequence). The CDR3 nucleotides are TGTGCCAGCAGTTTTCCACCCGGGACTATGGAGACCCAGTACTTC. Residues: CASSFPPGTMETQYF.

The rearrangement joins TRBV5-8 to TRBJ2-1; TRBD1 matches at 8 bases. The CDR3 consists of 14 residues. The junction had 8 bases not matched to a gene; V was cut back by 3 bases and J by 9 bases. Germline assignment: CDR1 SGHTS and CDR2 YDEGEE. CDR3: CASSYGTGQGEQFF. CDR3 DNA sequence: TGTGCCAGCAGCTATGGGACAGGTCAAGGTGAGCAGTTCTTC. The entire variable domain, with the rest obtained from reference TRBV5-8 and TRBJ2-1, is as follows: EAGVTQSPTHLIKTRGQQATLRCSPISGHTSVYWYQQALGLGLQFLLWYDEGEERNRGNFPPRFSGRQFPNYSSELNVNALELEDSALYLCASSYGTGQGEQFFGPGTRLTVL.

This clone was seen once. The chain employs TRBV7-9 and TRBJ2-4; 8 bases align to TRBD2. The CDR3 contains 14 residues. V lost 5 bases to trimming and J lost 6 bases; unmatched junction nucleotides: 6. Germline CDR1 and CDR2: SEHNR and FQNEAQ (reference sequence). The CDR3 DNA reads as TGTGCCAGCAGCCCCGGGACTAGGATAAACATTCAGTACTTC. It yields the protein CASSPGTRINIQYF.

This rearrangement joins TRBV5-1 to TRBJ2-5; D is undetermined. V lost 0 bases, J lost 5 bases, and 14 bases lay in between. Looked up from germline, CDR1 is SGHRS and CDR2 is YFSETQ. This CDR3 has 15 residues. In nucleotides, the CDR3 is TGCGCCAGCAGCTTGGGCCCCTTGCTTGGGGAGACCCAGTACTTC. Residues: CASSLGPLLGETQYF. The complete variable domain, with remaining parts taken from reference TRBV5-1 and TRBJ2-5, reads KAGVTQTPRYLIKTRGQQVTLSCSPISGHRSVSWYQQTPGQGLQFLFEYFSETQRNKGNFPGRFSGRQFSNSRSEMNVSTLELGDSALYLCASSLGPLLGETQYFGPGTRLLVL.

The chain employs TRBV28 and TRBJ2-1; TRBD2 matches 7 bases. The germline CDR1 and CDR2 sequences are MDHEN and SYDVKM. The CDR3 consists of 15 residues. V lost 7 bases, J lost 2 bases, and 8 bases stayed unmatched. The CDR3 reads CASIQGGSAYNEQFF. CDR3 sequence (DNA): TGTGCCAGCATCCAGGGAGGGAGCGCCTACAATGAGCAGTTCTTC.

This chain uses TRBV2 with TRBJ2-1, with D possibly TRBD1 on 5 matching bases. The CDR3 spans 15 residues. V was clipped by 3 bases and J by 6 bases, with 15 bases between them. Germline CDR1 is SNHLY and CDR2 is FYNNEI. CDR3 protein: CASSEGPIRGNEQFF. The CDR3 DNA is TGTGCCAGCAGTGAGGGTCCAATAAGGGGCAATGAGCAGTTCTTC.

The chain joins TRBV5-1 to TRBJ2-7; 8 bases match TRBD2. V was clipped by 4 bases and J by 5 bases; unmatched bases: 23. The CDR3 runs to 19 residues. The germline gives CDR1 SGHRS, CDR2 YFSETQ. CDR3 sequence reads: CASSRQQAGVVAVLDEQYF. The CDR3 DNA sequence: TGCGCCAGCAGCCGTCAGCAAGCGGGAGTAGTTGCGGTTCTCGACGAGCAGTACTTC.

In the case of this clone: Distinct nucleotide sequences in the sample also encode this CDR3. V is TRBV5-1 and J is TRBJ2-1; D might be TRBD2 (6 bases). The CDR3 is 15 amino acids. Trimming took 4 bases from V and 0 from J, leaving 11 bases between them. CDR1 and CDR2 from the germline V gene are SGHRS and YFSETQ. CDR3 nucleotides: TGCGCCAGCAGCCTAGCGTCTAGCTCCTACAATGAGCAGTTCTTC. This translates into CASSLASSSYNEQFF. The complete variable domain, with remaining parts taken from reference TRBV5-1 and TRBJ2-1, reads KAGVTQTPRYLIKTRGQQVTLSCSPISGHRSVSWYQQTPGQGLQFLFEYFSETQRNKGNFPGRFSGRQFSNSRSEMNVSTLELGDSALYLCASSLASSSYNEQFFGPGTRLTVL.

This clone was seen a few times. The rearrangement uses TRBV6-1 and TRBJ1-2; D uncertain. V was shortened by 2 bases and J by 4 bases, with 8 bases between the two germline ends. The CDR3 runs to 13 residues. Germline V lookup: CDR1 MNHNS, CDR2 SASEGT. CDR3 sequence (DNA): TGTGCCAGCAGTGAATTTTCCTTCTATGGCTACACCTTC. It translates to CASSEFSFYGYTF.

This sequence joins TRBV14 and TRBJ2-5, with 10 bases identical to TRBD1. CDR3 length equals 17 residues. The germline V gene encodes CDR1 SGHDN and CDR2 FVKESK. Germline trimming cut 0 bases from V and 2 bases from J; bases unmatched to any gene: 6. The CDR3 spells CASSQETRTGGQETQYF. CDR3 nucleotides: TGTGCCAGCAGCCAAGAAACCAGGACAGGGGGTCAAGAGACCCAGTACTTC. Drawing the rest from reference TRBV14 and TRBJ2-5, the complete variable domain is EAGVTQFPSHSVIEKGQTVTLRCDPISGHDNLYWYRRVMGKEIKFLLHFVKESKQDESGMPNNRFLAERTGGTYSTLKVQPAELEDSGVYFCASSQETRTGGQETQYFGPGTRLLVL.

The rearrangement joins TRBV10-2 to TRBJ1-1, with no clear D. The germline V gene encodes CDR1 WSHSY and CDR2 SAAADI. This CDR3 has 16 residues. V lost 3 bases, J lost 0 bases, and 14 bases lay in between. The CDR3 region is CASSDIRMVMNTEAFF. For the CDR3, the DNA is TGCGCCAGCAGTGACATTCGAATGGTCATGAACACTGAAGCTTTCTTT.

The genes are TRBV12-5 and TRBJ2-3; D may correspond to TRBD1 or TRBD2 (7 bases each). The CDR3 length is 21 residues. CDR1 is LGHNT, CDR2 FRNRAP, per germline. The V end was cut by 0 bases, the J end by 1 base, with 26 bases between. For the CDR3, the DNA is TGTGCTAGTGGTTTGGTACGTGGCGGGAGTATCCGAGGGGGCCGCACAGATACGCAGTATTTT. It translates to CASGLVRGGSIRGGRTDTQYF.

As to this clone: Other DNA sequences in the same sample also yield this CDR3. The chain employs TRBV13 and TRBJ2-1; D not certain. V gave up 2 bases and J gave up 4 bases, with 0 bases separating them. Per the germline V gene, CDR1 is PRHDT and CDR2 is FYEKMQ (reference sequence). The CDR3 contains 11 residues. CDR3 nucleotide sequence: TGTGCCAGCAGCTTATACAATGAGCAGTTCTTC. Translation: CASSLYNEQFF.

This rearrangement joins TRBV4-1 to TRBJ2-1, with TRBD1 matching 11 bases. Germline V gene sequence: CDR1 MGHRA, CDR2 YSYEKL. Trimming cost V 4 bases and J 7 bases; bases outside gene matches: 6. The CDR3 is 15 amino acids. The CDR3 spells CASSPPGQGVNEQFF. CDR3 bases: TGCGCCAGCAGCCCGCCGGGACAGGGGGTGAATGAGCAGTTCTTC.